The 19 T cell receptor beta chains given below trace back to one sample, sequenced in a study of cytomegalovirus exposure and HLA in healthy donors. A multiplex PCR was run with 60 Vbeta primers and 13 Jbeta primers. Profiled with immunoSEQ multiplex PCR; TCRdb holds only in-frame clones, not every one. The data show 160,000 or so clones, approximately 82% seen once. Sequencing was done on a sample of PBMCs. These receptors originate from a male donor in good health and CMV-seronegative.

The chain joins TRBV5-8 to TRBJ1-3, with 9 positions matching TRBD1. J gave up 4 bases and V 4 bases, and 6 bases lay outside the gene matches. Germline lookup yields CDR1 SGHTS and CDR2 YDEGEE. There are 15 residues in the CDR3. The CDR3 coding sequence is TGTGCCAGCAGCGGGCGGACAGGGGCCGGAAACACCATATATTTT. This translates into CASSGRTGAGNTIYF.

The genes are TRBV9 and TRBJ1-3; D gene ambiguous. The CDR3 is 13 amino acids. V lost 3 bases, J lost 3 bases, and 7 bases lay in between. The germline CDR1 and CDR2 sequences are SGDLS and YYNGEE. In DNA form, the CDR3 reads TGTGCCAGCAGCGCCGGGAGTGGAAACACCATATATTTT. Translating gives CASSAGSGNTIYF.

The chain couples TRBV18 to TRBJ1-4; 8 bases align to TRBD1. The CDR3 runs 16 residues. The germline gives CDR1 KGHSH, CDR2 LQKENI. V gave up 0 bases and J gave up 4 bases; unmatched junction bases: 4. As DNA, the CDR3 is TGTGCCAGCTCACCACCCGAGGACAGGGTTAATGAAAAACTGTTTTTT. Translation gives CASSPPEDRVNEKLFF.

The chain uses TRBV7-9 and TRBJ1-6; TRBD1 might be the D (5 bases). This CDR3 spans 15 amino acids. Trimming pared 5 bases from V and 2 bases from J, leaving 10 bases between. Germline-derived CDR1 and CDR2 are SEHNR and FQNEAQ (reference sequence). The DNA of the CDR3 is TGTGCCAGCAGCCCTCAGGGTCCCTATAATTCACCCCTCCACTTT. Translation: CASSPQGPYNSPLHF.

The V call is TRBV21-1, the J call TRBJ2-7; the tabulated D call, TRBD2, remains unverified against the DNA. TRBV21-1 is deemed a pseudogene. The CDR3 is 15 residues long. The CDR3 DNA follows: TGTGCCAGCAGCAAAGGGCAGCGGGTCAACTACGAGCAGTACTTC. Translating it yields CASSKGQRVNYEQYF.

This clone was detected once. The CDR3: CASSGQGTGKETQYF. The DNA of the CDR3 is TGTGCCAGCAGTGGCCAAGGGACAGGGAAAGAGACCCAGTACTTC. The genes are TRBV25-1 and TRBJ2-5, with 9 bases matching TRBD1. With 4 bases clipped from V and 3 bases from J, the junction kept 6 bases outside the gene matches. CDR3 length: 15 amino acids. CDR1 is MGHDK, CDR2 SYGVNS, per germline.

This chain connects TRBV5-3 to TRBJ2-1; 11 nucleotides line up with TRBD2. TRBV5-3 is an open reading frame, and its role is uncertain. The ends lost 3 bases at V and 6 bases at J; junction bases unmatched: 5. The CDR3 has 15 residues. This CDR3 is CARSYLAGGFNEQFF. CDR3 coding DNA: TGTGCCAGAAGCTATCTAGCGGGGGGTTTCAATGAGCAGTTCTTC.

This clone was recorded once. V usage is TRBV4-2 and J usage is TRBJ2-3, with 15 nucleotides matching TRBD2. The CDR3 consists of 18 residues. Unmatched junction bases numbered 14, after V lost 7 bases and J lost 6 bases. From germline, CDR1 is LGHNA and CDR2 YNFKEQ. CDR3 coding DNA: TGTGCCAGCACCCCGGGACTAGCGGGGGGCCTCTCCCCCGATACGCAGTATTTT. It codes for CASTPGLAGGLSPDTQYF.

This chain connects TRBV14 to TRBJ1-5, with D unclear. The CDR3 totals 18 residues. Germline V CDR1 and CDR2: SGHDN, FVKESK. Trimming took off 1 base at V and 0 bases at J, with 16 bases between the two ends. As DNA, the CDR3 is TGTGCCAGCAGCCAAGGGGTGGGCGCGATGGTTAGCAATCAGCCCCAGCATTTT. It codes for CASSQGVGAMVSNQPQHF.

This clone appeared a single time. The genes are TRBV4-3 and TRBJ2-7; 10 positions agree with TRBD1. CDR3 length: 14 amino acids. The germline V gene encodes CDR1 LGHNA and CDR2 YSLEER. With 4 bases clipped from V and 4 bases from J, the junction kept 4 bases outside the gene matches. CDR3 sequence: CASSRGQGRYEQYF. CDR3 nucleotides: TGCGCCAGCAGCCGGGGACAGGGGAGGTACGAGCAGTACTTC.

The gene calls are TRBV5-5 and TRBJ2-3; 12 bases match TRBD2. This CDR3 comprises 13 residues. Looked up from germline, CDR1 is SGHKS and CDR2 is YYEKEE (reference sequence). V was pared by 0 bases and J by 14 bases, with 4 bases of the junction left unmatched. CDR3 protein: CASSLGMTSGGYF. The CDR3, as DNA: TGTGCCAGCAGCTTGGGGATGACTAGCGGGGGGTATTTT. The whole variable domain, remainder taken from reference TRBV5-5 and TRBJ2-3, is DAGVTQSPTHLIKTRGQQVTLRCSPISGHKSVSWYQQVLGQGPQFIFQYYEKEERGRGNFPDRFSARQFPNYSSELNVNALLLGDSALYLCASSLGMTSGGYFGPGTRLTVL.

This chain links TRBV9 with TRBJ2-1; 10 positions agree with TRBD2. Germline V gene data show CDR1 as SGDLS and CDR2 as YYNGEE. The ends lost 4 bases at V and 1 base at J; junction bases unmatched: 8. The CDR3 length is 17 residues. The CDR3 is CASSPPPTSGSYNEQFF. The CDR3 DNA is TGTGCCAGCAGCCCCCCCCCGACTAGCGGGTCCTACAATGAGCAGTTCTTC.

The CDR3 is CASSEWTSLSTDTQYF. As DNA, the CDR3 is TGTGCCAGCAGTGAATGGACTAGCCTAAGCACAGATACGCAGTATTTT. The rearrangement uses TRBV2 and TRBJ2-3, with 8 nucleotides matching TRBD2. V lost 2 bases, J lost 0 bases, and 4 bases stayed unmatched. Germline CDR1 is SNHLY and CDR2 is FYNNEI. The CDR3 is 16 residues long.

The V call is TRBV9, the J call TRBJ2-6, with a possible D match to TRBD2 (5 bases). The V and J ends lost 0 bases and 2 bases respectively, with 9 bases between them. The CDR3 runs 16 residues. Germline lookup yields CDR1 SGDLS and CDR2 YYNGEE. The CDR3 reads CASSVGSGTGANVLTF. In DNA, the CDR3 is TGTGCCAGCAGCGTAGGGTCGGGGACTGGGGCCAACGTCCTGACTTTC.

V gene TRBV5-1 combines with J gene TRBJ2-1, with D tentatively TRBD1 (6 bases). Germline values: CDR1 SGHRS, CDR2 YFSETQ. CDR3 size: 15 residues. The germline V and J ends were trimmed by 6 bases and 5 bases, with 18 bases remaining between them. CDR3 protein: CASNKVWDIDNEQFF. As DNA, the CDR3 is TGCGCCAGCAACAAGGTGTGGGACATCGACAATGAGCAGTTCTTC. Supplemented by reference TRBV5-1 and TRBJ2-1, the full variable domain reads KAGVTQTPRYLIKTRGQQVTLSCSPISGHRSVSWYQQTPGQGLQFLFEYFSETQRNKGNFPGRFSGRQFSNSRSEMNVSTLELGDSALYLCASNKVWDIDNEQFFGPGTRLTVL.

The rearrangement uses TRBV28 and TRBJ2-2; 8 bases are a match to TRBD1. Germline loops: CDR1 MDHEN, CDR2 SYDVKM. The CDR3 is 15 amino acids. The ends lost 5 bases at V and 3 bases at J; junction bases unmatched: 5. Here the CDR3 reads CASSPDREDTGELFF. CDR3 nucleotide sequence: TGTGCCAGCAGTCCGGACAGGGAGGACACCGGGGAGCTGTTTTTT.

The rearrangement joins TRBV7-3 to TRBJ2-4; 14 bases match TRBD2. Germline CDR1 and CDR2: SGHTA and FQGTGA. CDR3 size: 16 residues. Trimming removed 5 bases from V and 9 bases from J; junction bases left unmatched: 9. The CDR3: CASSPGGLAGEGIQYF. Written as DNA, the CDR3 is TGTGCCAGCAGCCCGGGGGGACTAGCGGGAGAGGGCATTCAGTACTTC. The full variable domain, rest sourced from reference TRBV7-3 and TRBJ2-4, is GAGVSQTPSNKVTEKGKYVELRCDPISGHTALYWYRQSLGQGPEFLIYFQGTGAADDSGLPNDRFFAVRPEGSVSTLKIQRTERGDSAVYLCASSPGGLAGEGIQYFGAGTRLSVL.

The rearrangement uses TRBV6-1 and TRBJ1-5; perhaps TRBD1 as D (6 bases). The V and J ends lost 8 bases and 2 bases respectively, with 13 bases between them. Germline CDR1 is MNHNS and CDR2 is SASEGT. This CDR3 comprises 14 residues. CDR3 nucleotides: TGTGCCAGCGGGTGGAGGACAGGCAATCAGCCCCAGCATTTT. Translating gives CASGWRTGNQPQHF.

The chain carries TRBV28 and TRBJ2-5; 8 bases are shared with TRBD2. J gave up 0 bases and V 6 bases, and 6 bases lay outside the gene matches. The CDR3 contains 15 residues. The germline V gene encodes CDR1 MDHEN and CDR2 SYDVKM. Here the CDR3 reads CASRATSAYQETQYF. In nucleotides, the CDR3 is TGTGCCAGCAGGGCGACTAGCGCCTACCAAGAGACCCAGTACTTC.